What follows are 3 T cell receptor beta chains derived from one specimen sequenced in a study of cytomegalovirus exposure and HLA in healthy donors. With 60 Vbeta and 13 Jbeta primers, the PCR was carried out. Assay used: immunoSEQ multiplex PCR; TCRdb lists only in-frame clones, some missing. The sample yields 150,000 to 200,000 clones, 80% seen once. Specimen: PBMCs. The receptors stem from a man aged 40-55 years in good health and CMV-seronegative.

CDR3 DNA: TGTGCCGTAATAGCGGGGGACACAGATACGCAGTATTTT. Translation: CAVIAGDTDTQYF. V gene TRBV10-3 combines with J gene TRBJ2-3; 9 nucleotides match TRBD2. CDR1 is ENHRY and CDR2 is SYGVKD in the germline V gene. The CDR3 sequence is 13 residues long. The V segment lost 11 bases and the J segment 2 bases; nucleotides outside the gene matches: 5.

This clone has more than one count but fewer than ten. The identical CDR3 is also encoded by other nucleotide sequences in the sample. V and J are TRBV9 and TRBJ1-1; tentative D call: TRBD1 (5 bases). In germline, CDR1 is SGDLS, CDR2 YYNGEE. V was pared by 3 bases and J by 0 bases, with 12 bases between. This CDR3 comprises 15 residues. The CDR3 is CASSAGGGMNTEAFF. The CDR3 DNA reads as TGTGCCAGCAGCGCGGGGGGAGGGATGAACACTGAAGCTTTCTTT. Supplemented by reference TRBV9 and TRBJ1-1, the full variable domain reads DSGVTQTPKHLITATGQRVTLRCSPRSGDLSVYWYQQSLDQGLQFLIQYYNGEERAKGNILERFSAQQFPDLHSELNLSSLELGDSALYFCASSAGGGMNTEAFFGQGTRLTVV.

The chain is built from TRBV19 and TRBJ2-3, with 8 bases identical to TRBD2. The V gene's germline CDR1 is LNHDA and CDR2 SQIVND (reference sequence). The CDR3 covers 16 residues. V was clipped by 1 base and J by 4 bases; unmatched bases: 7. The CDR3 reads CASSIAPGGPPDTQYF. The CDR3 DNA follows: TGTGCCAGTAGTATAGCACCGGGGGGGCCCCCAGATACGCAGTATTTT.